The 14 T cell receptor beta chains below come from one sample, sequenced in a study of blood T cell repertoires in COVID-19 (dated by TCRdb to about 2020). The library was generated by the immunoSEQ multiplex PCR assay. TCRdb holds this immuneACCESS table with in-frame rearrangements only. Some clones are missing; in checked studies, unresolved V genes explain under half, and the rest has no known cause. The sample includes 50,000 to 65,000 clones, with about 75% observed a single time. The top ten constitute around 54% of the sample. The source material was PBMCs or T cells enriched from blood (not recorded which). Every receptor here comes from an older woman who had been exposed to COVID-19.

This chain connects TRBV4-3 to TRBJ2-3, with D perhaps TRBD2 (5 bases). The CDR3 extends over 13 amino acids. Germline assignment: CDR1 LGHNA and CDR2 YSLEER. Between the trimmed V and J ends, which lost 0 bases and 5 bases, there was a span of 6 bases. The DNA of the CDR3 is TGCGCCAGCAGCCAAGAACGGGGAGATACGCAGTATTTT. Amino acid sequence: CASSQERGDTQYF.

The chain has TRBV24-1 and TRBJ2-1; 10 bases match TRBD1. The CDR3 is 17 residues long. CDR1 is KGHDR, CDR2 SFDVKD, per germline. V was pared by 8 bases and J by 7 bases, with 16 bases of the junction left unmatched. CDR3 sequence (DNA): TGTGCCACCACCAGTACCGGTGGGACAGGGGTGGGTAATGAGCAGTTCTTC. The encoded protein is CATTSTGGTGVGNEQFF.

This chain uses TRBV9 with TRBJ2-3; D call uncertain. The length of the CDR3 is 15 residues. V was trimmed by 5 bases and J by 3 bases, leaving 16 bases between them. CDR1 is SGDLS, CDR2 YYNGEE, per germline. The CDR3 loop reads CASSLSSQATDTQYF. CDR3 DNA: TGTGCCAGCAGTCTTTCAAGTCAGGCGACAGATACGCAGTATTTT.

This clone has a handful of counts. The rearrangement joins TRBV6-5 to TRBJ1-5; weak D call: TRBD1 (5 bases). CDR3 size: 14 residues. Germline CDR1 MNHEY, CDR2 SVGAGI. Between the trimmed V and J ends, which lost 7 bases and 1 base, there was a span of 11 bases. CDR3 loop: CASNPGLSNQPQHF. The CDR3, as DNA: TGTGCCAGCAACCCGGGACTGAGCAATCAGCCCCAGCATTTT.

The chain carries TRBV9 and TRBJ1-1, with D perhaps matching TRBD1 (6 bases). This CDR3 has 15 residues. The germline V and J ends were trimmed by 0 bases and 7 bases, with 16 bases remaining between them. Germline values: CDR1 SGDLS, CDR2 YYNGEE. The DNA of the CDR3 is TGTGCCAGCAGCGTAGCCGGTTTAGGACAGAATGAAGCTTTCTTT. Its translation: CASSVAGLGQNEAFF. Variable domain in full (rest from reference TRBV9 and TRBJ1-1): DSGVTQTPKHLITATGQRVTLRCSPRSGDLSVYWYQQSLDQGLQFLIQYYNGEERAKGNILERFSAQQFPDLHSELNLSSLELGDSALYFCASSVAGLGQNEAFFGQGTRLTVV.

The rearrangement joins TRBV5-6 to TRBJ1-5; the match to TRBD1 covers 7 bases. Germline V gene lookup returns CDR1 SGHDT and CDR2 YYEEEE. The CDR3 consists of 15 residues. Trimming took 3 bases from V and 2 from J; bases not matched to a gene: 5. The CDR3 protein is CASSWGDSRNQPQHF. The CDR3 coding sequence is TGTGCCAGCAGCTGGGGGGACAGCCGCAATCAGCCCCAGCATTTT.

This clone was counted a few times. The chain links TRBV27 to TRBJ2-7, with TRBD2 matching 7 bases. The CDR3 totals 13 residues. CDR1 is MNHEY, CDR2 SMNVEV, per germline (reference sequence). J gave up 1 base and V 6 bases, and 3 bases lay outside the gene matches. In nucleotides, the CDR3 is TGTGCCAGCAGCGGGAGGTTGTCCTACGAGCAGTACTTC. This encodes CASSGRLSYEQYF.

This clone showed up just a few times. V and J are TRBV15 and TRBJ2-1, with D possibly matching TRBD2 (6 bases). Germline assignment: CDR1 LNHNV and CDR2 YYDKDF (reference sequence). The V end was cut by 0 bases, the J end by 6 bases, with 15 bases between. This CDR3 has 16 residues. CDR3 in amino acids: CATSRDNSGLGNEQFF. Here the CDR3 DNA reads TGTGCCACCAGCAGAGATAACAGCGGGTTAGGCAATGAGCAGTTCTTC.

The chain employs TRBV30 and TRBJ1-5; tentative D call: TRBD1 (5 bases). The V end was cut by 7 bases, the J end by 6 bases, with 16 bases between. This CDR3 spans 13 amino acids. Germline CDR1 GTSNPN, CDR2 SVGIG (reference sequence). CDR3 residues: CALGRDSGQPQHF. The CDR3, as DNA: TGTGCCTTGGGGCGGGATTCGGGTCAGCCCCAGCATTTT.

The chain carries TRBV4-1 and TRBJ2-5, with a tentative D call TRBD1 (6 bases). The CDR3 runs to 16 residues. From germline, CDR1 is MGHRA and CDR2 YSYEKL. The V end lost 3 bases, the J end lost 3 bases, and 17 bases lay between the germline ends. For the CDR3, the DNA is TGCGCCAGCAGCCAGTCCTTAGGTGGGGGCGAAGAGACCCAGTACTTC. Translation gives CASSQSLGGGEETQYF.

The chain carries TRBV12-3 or TRBV12-4 and TRBJ1-5, with a tentative D call TRBD1 (5 bases). V lost 3 bases and J 5 bases, leaving 8 bases between the germline ends. CDR3 length: 13 residues. The CDR3 coding sequence is TGTGCCAGCAGTTTGTCGGGGGATCAGCCCCAGCATTTT. It translates to CASSLSGDQPQHF.

The chain is built from TRBV15 and TRBJ1-3, with D maybe TRBD1 (5 bases). The CDR3 loop spans 13 amino acids. V shed 6 bases and J shed 4 bases, with 10 bases lying between them. The germline CDR1 and CDR2 sequences are LNHNV and YYDKDF (reference sequence). The CDR3, as DNA: TGTGCCACCAGATGGGGCCCCGGAAACACCATATATTTT. Translating gives CATRWGPGNTIYF.

The chain carries TRBV12-3 or TRBV12-4 and TRBJ2-1; no clear D. Trimming took 4 bases from V and 4 from J, leaving 8 bases between them. This CDR3 contains 13 residues. CDR3 sequence (DNA): TGTGCCAGCAGTTCGGAGAGATACAATGAGCAGTTCTTC. This translates into CASSSERYNEQFF.

The chain links TRBV4-1 to TRBJ2-3, with TRBD2 identical over 9 bases. The J segment lost 6 bases and the V segment lost 5 bases, leaving 15 bases of the junction unmatched. Germline V gene sequence: CDR1 MGHRA, CDR2 YSYEKL. There are 17 residues in the CDR3. The CDR3 DNA sequence: TGCGCCAGCAGCGCCAGGGGTGGGCTAGCGGGGAAGGATACGCAGTATTTT. This encodes CASSARGGLAGKDTQYF.